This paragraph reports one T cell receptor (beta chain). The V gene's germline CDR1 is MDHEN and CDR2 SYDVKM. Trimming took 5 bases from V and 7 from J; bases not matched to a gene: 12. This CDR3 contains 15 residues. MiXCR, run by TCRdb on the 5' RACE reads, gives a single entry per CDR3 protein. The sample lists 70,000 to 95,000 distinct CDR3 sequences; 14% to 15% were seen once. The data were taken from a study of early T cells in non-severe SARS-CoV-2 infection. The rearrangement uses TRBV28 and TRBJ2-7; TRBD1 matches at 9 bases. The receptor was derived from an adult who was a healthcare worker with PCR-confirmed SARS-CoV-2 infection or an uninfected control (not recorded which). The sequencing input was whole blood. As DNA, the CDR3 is TGTGCCAGCAGTCACACCGGGACAGGGCGTAGGGAGCAGTACGTC. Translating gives CASSHTGTGRREQYV.